This T cell receptor (beta chain) comes out of a study of T-cell reconstitution after alpha-beta-depleted transplantation in children. Study-level findings and limits: In some patients, recipient T cells and intrathymic progenitors surviving conditioning explained high day-60 diversity. It was newly produced T cells that mostly accounted for T-cell counts and diversity one year after transplant. Reported findings indicate that, about two months after transplant, alpha-beta T cells came from several hundred expanded clones, which were derived from non-depleted graft cells.

The TCRbeta library incorporated unique molecular identifiers. One entry per CDR3 protein, called by TCRdb with MiXCR from the PCR reads. The top ten clones hold just over 2% of a sample with over 450,000 distinct CDR3 sequences, 8% to 11% of them seen once. The table lists this clonotype with many counts. Its cognate antigen is unknown. J was trimmed by 8 bases and V by 4 bases; bases with no gene match: 7. The CDR3 is made up of 15 amino acids. Germline CDR1 reads SGHDT; CDR2 reads YYEEEE. Material: PBMCs, obtained before TCRalphabeta/CD19-depleted stem cell transplant. The chain has TRBV5-6 and TRBJ2-1; 12 bases map to TRBD2. The clonotype comes from a child aged 2-15 years with inherited bone marrow failure, due to receive a stem cell transplant. The CDR3 coding sequence is TGTGCCAGCAGCCCCGCGACTAGCGGGAGTGATGAGCAGTTCTTC. Encoded protein: CASSPATSGSDEQFF. The variable domain in full, completed from reference TRBV5-6 and TRBJ2-1, reads DAGVTQSPTHLIKTRGQQVTLRCSPKSGHDTVSWYQQALGQGPQFIFQYYEEEERQRGNFPDRFSGHQFPNYSSELNVNALLLGDSALYLCASSPATSGSDEQFFGPGTRLTVL.